One and the same sample provided the 9 T cell receptor beta chains below, sequenced in a study of CD8 T cells in ankylosing spondylitis. The study's findings and limits: Within ankylosing spondylitis blood, a TCR beta motif made up of several highly homologous variants appeared to be characteristic.

A single record per CDR3 protein comes from TCRdb applying MiXCR to the 5' RACE reads. The sample carries hundreds of thousands of distinct CDR3 sequences, approximately 11% recorded once. What these receptors recognize is not known. What was sequenced was blood, either unsorted or a sorted T cell fraction (not recorded which). The receptors originated from a male donor with ankylosing spondylitis.

The chain employs TRBV10-2 and TRBJ1-3, with TRBD1 matching 9 bases. The length of the CDR3 is 16 residues. J gave up 3 bases and V 6 bases, and 9 bases lay outside the gene matches. Germline V gene sequence: CDR1 WSHSY, CDR2 SAAADI. CDR3 in amino acids: CASRLPGQGVGNTIYF. DNA for the CDR3: TGCGCCAGCAGGCTACCGGGACAGGGAGTTGGAAACACCATATATTTT.

In its sample, this clonotype was seen a few times. The genes are TRBV28 and TRBJ2-1; no clear D gene. Germline V gene lookup returns CDR1 MDHEN and CDR2 SYDVKM. Trimming took off 5 bases at V and 8 bases at J, with 7 bases between the two ends. The CDR3 is 11 residues long. CDR3 amino acids: CASSVGYEQFF. For the CDR3, the DNA is TGTGCCAGCAGTGTTGGCTATGAGCAGTTCTTC.

This clonotype was found a few times. The chain is built from TRBV29-1 and TRBJ1-3; D perhaps matches TRBD1 (5 bases). This CDR3 has 15 amino acids. V was clipped by 0 bases and J by 4 bases, with 13 bases between them. CDR1 is SQVTM, CDR2 ANQGSEA, per germline. In nucleotides, the CDR3 is TGCAGCGTTGAAGATGGGGGGGTCGCGGGAAACACCATATATTTT. As protein: CSVEDGGVAGNTIYF. The variable domain in full, with the rest retrieved from reference TRBV29-1 and TRBJ1-3, is SAVISQKPSRDICQRGTSLTIQCQVDSQVTMMFWYRQQPGQSLTLIATANQGSEATYESGFVIDKFPISRPNLTFSTLTVSNMSPEDSSIYLCSVEDGGVAGNTIYFGEGSWLTVV.

This clonotype was seen ten or more times. The chain joins TRBV20-1 to TRBJ2-1; 9 bases align to TRBD2. CDR1 is DFQATT, CDR2 SNEGSKA, per germline (reference sequence). The CDR3 contains 15 residues. After removal of 1 base from V and 2 bases from J, the junction contained 3 bases not matched to a gene. CDR3 sequence reads: CSARVRLAAYNEQFF. CDR3 in DNA: TGCAGTGCTAGAGTTAGACTAGCGGCCTACAATGAGCAGTTCTTC.

This clonotype occurred a few times. The CDR3 coding sequence is TGCAGTGCGCTCGGACAGACAGATACGCAGTATTTT. Its translation: CSALGQTDTQYF. The chain combines TRBV20-1 with TRBJ2-3; perhaps TRBD1 as D (6 bases). Germline V lookup: CDR1 DFQATT, CDR2 SNEGSKA (reference sequence). The CDR3 sequence is 12 residues long. V was trimmed by 6 bases and J by 3 bases, leaving 10 bases between them.

The chain carries TRBV2 and TRBJ1-2; the D gene is possibly TRBD1 (5 bases). Germline CDR1 is SNHLY and CDR2 is FYNNEI. The CDR3 covers 11 residues. V was cut by 11 bases and J by 7 bases, with 14 bases left in between. CDR3 region: CASQGLGGYTF. The CDR3 coding sequence is TGTGCCTCCCAGGGACTCGGTGGCTACACCTTC.

In this sample, this clonotype turned up many times. The CDR3 spells CSVKDRSYEQYV. The CDR3 DNA sequence: TGCAGCGTCAAGGACCGTTCCTACGAGCAGTACGTC. The chain combines TRBV20-1 with TRBJ2-7; D remains unclear. This CDR3 contains 12 residues. Germline V CDR1 and CDR2: DFQATT, SNEGSKA (reference sequence).

This clonotype appeared a few times. V is TRBV12-3 or TRBV12-4 and J is TRBJ2-3; possibly TRBD2 for D (7 bases). Deletions cut 10 bases from V and 0 bases from J, with 14 bases between. CDR3 length equals 14 residues. The DNA of the CDR3 is TGTGCCACGAATGGGGGGGCTAGCACAGATACGCAGTATTTT. It translates to CATNGGASTDTQYF.

The V and J genes are TRBV27 and TRBJ2-5; 8 nucleotides line up with TRBD2. The CDR3 is made up of 16 amino acids. Trimming cost V 2 bases and J 1 base; bases outside gene matches: 6. Germline V CDR1 and CDR2: MNHEY, SMNVEV (reference sequence). CDR3 nucleotides: TGTGCCAGCAGTTTAGGGTGGGGGACTAGCCAAGAGACCCAGTACTTC. It encodes CASSLGWGTSQETQYF.